This is a list of T cell receptor beta chains from one sample in a study of shared clonotypes between healthy human individuals. Generated by immunoSEQ multiplex PCR, the TCRdb table keeps only in-frame clones and is missing some. The top ten clones hold about 0.45% of a sample with about 1.5 million clones, roughly 98% of them seen once. The sample was naive CD4+ T cells sorted from blood. The receptors originated from a man in his thirties or forties in good health. The CDR3 runs from the conserved cysteine through the conserved F or W. Where a row states a size, it is once, few, many or the class of an expanded clone; other rows omit it.

clone_size	j_call	v_call	cdr3_aa
-	TRBJ2-2	TRBV18	CASSPWDRGLNTGELFF
-	TRBJ2-1	TRBV2	CASKHEGADNEQFF
-	TRBJ1-2	TRBV5-1	CASSSTGDHGYTF
-	TRBJ2-2	TRBV12-5	CASGPGTSGYTGELFF
once	TRBJ2-7	TRBV19	CASSRSGRSSEQYF
-	TRBJ2-2	TRBV9	CASSVGTDTGELFF
-	TRBJ1-1	TRBV5-1	CASSLDTGTDEAFF
-	TRBJ1-5	TRBV7-2	CASSPNPRGQVNQPQHF
-	TRBJ2-3	TRBV19	CASSATDTQYF
-	TRBJ1-5	TRBV7-2	CASSLGGANQPQHF
-	TRBJ1-1	TRBV6-5	CASSYLPGQPNTEAFF
-	TRBJ1-2	TRBV18	CASSPRDSGYTF
few	TRBJ2-5	TRBV5-1	CASSLGPQETQYF
-	TRBJ2-7	TRBV18	CASSLGLGVSLEEEYF
-	TRBJ1-2	TRBV28	CASSLEARDSRPRNYGYTF
-	TRBJ2-7	TRBV28	CASSSGFRDYQQYF
-	TRBJ1-2	TRBV5-4	CASSFVNDVNYGYTF
-	TRBJ2-1	TRBV18	CASSPGQQLYNEQFF
-	-	TRBV1	CTSSQPIGLFPLVDEQYF
-	TRBJ2-7	TRBV19	CASSIADTSYEQYF
-	TRBJ1-4	TRBV18	CASSQGHLTNEKLFF
-	TRBJ2-7	TRBV2	CASKSGLRRLDEQYF
-	TRBJ2-7	TRBV27	CASSLRQGAYEQYF
-	TRBJ2-1	TRBV6-4	CASSTSSGRREQFF
-	TRBJ2-1	TRBV7-9	CASSSGLGSYNEQFF
-	TRBJ2-3	TRBV11-3	CASSGGRTSASTDTQYF
-	TRBJ1-1	TRBV4-3	CASSQDLWATEAFF
-	TRBJ2-2	TRBV6-4	CASSVSSGRQGGELFF
-	TRBJ2-1	TRBV11-2	CASSFPDPGTSGNYNEQFF